This T cell receptor beta chain was retrieved from a study of cytomegalovirus exposure and HLA in healthy donors. The PCR used 60 Vbeta and 13 Jbeta primers. This table comes from immunoSEQ multiplex PCR, and its TCRdb copy is limited to in-frame clones, with some not included. The table includes around 210,000 clones, around 77% detected once. This clonotype originated in a young woman in good health and CMV-seronegative. Sequenced: PBMCs.

The CDR3 coding sequence is TGTGCCATCACCGTGGACAGGGAAGGAGGCTACACCTTC. This translates into CAITVDREGGYTF. The chain uses TRBV10-3 and TRBJ1-2, with 8 bases identical to TRBD1. Germline V gene data show CDR1 as ENHRY and CDR2 as SYGVKD. Trimming at V came to 7 bases and at J to 8 bases, leaving 9 bases not matched to a gene. The CDR3 loop spans 13 amino acids.